This T cell receptor (beta chain) was profiled in a study of T cells after yellow fever vaccination. Overall study findings and caveats: Weaker in magnitude, the secondary response showed a faster peak on day 5 versus 15. Clones that expanded after primary vaccination mostly reappeared after the booster (96% CD4, 70% to 90% CD8).

Germline assignment: CDR1 DFQATT and CDR2 SNEGSKA (reference sequence). Between the trimmed V and J ends, which lost 5 bases and 5 bases, there was a span of 16 bases. The CDR3 is 13 residues long. Generation of TCR cDNA used 5'RACE template switching (which added a universal primer site and UMIs). TCRdb used MiXCR to reprocess the 5' RACE reads, holding one entry per CDR3 protein. Of around 590,000 distinct CDR3 sequences in the sample, approximately 13% were seen once. In regard to this clonotype: Its specificity is not known.

The chain couples TRBV20-1 to TRBJ2-7; a possible D gene is TRBD1 (5 bases). The sample was PBMCs, taken on the day of the yellow fever booster vaccination. The TCR was taken from a man between 25 and 39 years old who received the YFV17D yellow fever vaccine. The chain's CDR3 is CSAVGQGRDEQYF. CDR3 nucleotide sequence: TGCAGTGCTGTCGGACAAGGGCGAGACGAGCAGTACTTC.